The clone carrying this T cell receptor (beta chain) has more than one count but fewer than ten. What it binds is not known. The data derive from a study of T cell repertoires in cytomegalovirus infection. General study results and limits: There were HLA-C-restricted CMV-specific TCR beta clonotypes dominating the ex vivo response.

Each CDR3 protein is one row after TCRdb ran MiXCR on the reads. This table holds roughly 280,000 distinct CDR3 sequences, 22% found once. The sequencing here drew on cultured PBMCs, taken from culture after CMV antigen stimulation. This sequence was found in a human donor in good health (CMV status not recorded). Some clones in this sample may be carry-over from other donors' samples.

CDR3 residues: CASGVEGRQPQHF. The DNA for the CDR3 is TGTGCTAGTGGTGTGGAGGGGCGCCAGCCCCAGCATTTT. The J gene is TRBJ1-5, the V gene TRBV12-5; the D gene is possibly TRBD1 (5 bases). V lost 5 bases and J lost 7, with 12 bases in between. The CDR3 totals 13 residues. From germline, CDR1 is LGHNT and CDR2 FRNRAP.